The rows below give T cell receptor beta chains drawn from one sample of a study of blood T cells in healthy people across ages. In TCRdb, the 5' RACE reads were re-called with MiXCR into one record per CDR3 protein. Of approximately 1,700,000 distinct CDR3 sequences in the sample, more than 35% were seen once. The sequencing input was blood. The source is a human donor in good health. Each CDR3 is given with its conserved first and last residue. The D gene is left open where the match is weak.

V: TRBV5-1; J: TRBJ2-1; length: 13; D: NA; CDR3: CASSLRRVDEQFF
V: TRBV20-1; J: TRBJ1-5; length: 17; D: NA; CDR3: CSARGIGKLYSNQPQHF
V: TRBV4-1; J: TRBJ2-5; length: 16; D: NA; CDR3: CASSHVDSPEGETQYF
V: TRBV20-1; J: TRBJ2-7; length: 14; D: TRBD1; CDR3: CSAQDRGGSYEQYF
V: TRBV4-1; J: TRBJ2-5; length: 15; D: TRBD1; CDR3: CASSHRTGGAETQYF
V: TRBV28; J: TRBJ1-2; length: 13; D: NA; CDR3: CASSPRRPYGYTF
V: TRBV2; J: TRBJ2-3; length: 12; D: NA; CDR3: CASSPIADTQYF
V: TRBV7-2; J: TRBJ2-1; length: 15; D: NA; CDR3: CASSLVWGLENEQFF
V: TRBV4-1; J: TRBJ2-1; length: 15; D: NA; CDR3: CASSQDPGTNNEQFF
V: TRBV9; J: TRBJ2-6; length: 15; D: NA; CDR3: CASSVRQSGANVLTF
V: TRBV6-1; J: TRBJ1-5; length: 14; D: NA; CDR3: CAAMRGTGAPPQHF
V: TRBV6-1; J: TRBJ1-5; length: 11; D: NA; CDR3: CASGFNQPQHF
V: TRBV28; J: TRBJ1-2; length: 14; D: NA; CDR3: CASSFGEGGYGYTF
V: TRBV6-6; J: TRBJ1-4; length: 16; D: NA; CDR3: CASSYPSGARGEKLFF
V: TRBV4-3; J: TRBJ2-1; length: 13; D: NA; CDR3: CASSQVAAREQFF
V: TRBV11-2; J: TRBJ1-4; length: 14; D: TRBD1; CDR3: CASQGGAANEKLFF
V: TRBV4-3; J: TRBJ1-2; length: 17; D: NA; CDR3: CASSQDRGTPLWYGYTF
V: TRBV10-3; J: TRBJ1-5; length: 16; D: NA; CDR3: CAISEFGPNSNQPQHF
V: TRBV10-3; J: TRBJ1-6; length: 14; D: TRBD1; CDR3: CAISRQGANSPLHF
V: TRBV29-1; J: TRBJ2-6; length: 13; D: NA; CDR3: CSVHSSGANVLTF
V: TRBV7-2; J: TRBJ2-4; length: 13; D: NA; CDR3: CASNRVRGDIQYF
V: TRBV11-2; J: TRBJ2-4; length: 15; D: NA; CDR3: CASRTWGFAKNIQYF
V: TRBV20-1; J: TRBJ2-5; length: 11; D: TRBD2; CDR3: CSDRRGGTQYF
V: TRBV6-6; J: TRBJ1-2; length: 14; D: TRBD1; CDR3: CASIMTGGGYGYTF
V: TRBV29-1; J: TRBJ1-2; length: 8; D: NA; CDR3: CCSGGYTF
V: TRBV28; J: TRBJ1-5; length: 15; D: NA; CDR3: CASVPEGFDNQPQHF
V: TRBV12-5; J: TRBJ2-5; length: 20; D: TRBD1; CDR3: CASGLDTTGGLGKLQETQYF
V: TRBV4-3; J: TRBJ1-1; length: 17; D: TRBD1; CDR3: CASSQDRAGGGNTEAFF
V: TRBV28; J: NA; length: 15; D: NA; CDR3: CASSEDGTIAYEQYF
V: TRBV30; J: TRBJ1-3; length: 15; D: NA; CDR3: CAWLLLTLSGNTIYF
V: TRBV11-2; J: TRBJ1-2; length: 14; D: NA; CDR3: CASTIIWGASGCTF
V: TRBV7-2; J: TRBJ1-4; length: 17; D: NA; CDR3: CASSLRPGGLSDEKLFF
V: TRBV4-1; J: NA; length: 14; D: NA; CDR3: CASSARSPRETQFF
V: TRBV13; J: TRBJ1-2; length: 14; D: NA; CDR3: CASSLGLGNYGYTF
V: TRBV12-3/TRBV12-4; J: NA; length: 16; D: TRBD1; CDR3: CASSLSLGQGKNEQYF
V: TRBV20-1; J: TRBJ2-5; length: 15; D: TRBD2; CDR3: CSASGGPLPQETQYF
V: TRBV2; J: TRBJ2-1; length: 15; D: NA; CDR3: CASSEGWRGSNEQFF